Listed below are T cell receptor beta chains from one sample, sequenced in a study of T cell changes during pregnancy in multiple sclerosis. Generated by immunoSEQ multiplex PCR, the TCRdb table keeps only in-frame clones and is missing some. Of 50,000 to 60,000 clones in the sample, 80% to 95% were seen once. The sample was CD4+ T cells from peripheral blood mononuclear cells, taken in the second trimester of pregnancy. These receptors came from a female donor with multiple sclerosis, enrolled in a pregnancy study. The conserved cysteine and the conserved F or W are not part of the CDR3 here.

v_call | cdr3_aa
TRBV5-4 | ASSLQGRNTGELF
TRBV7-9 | ASSLSGSPYNEQF
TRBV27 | ASSARQGAVYGYT
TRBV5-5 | ASSLEGQSTYYTQY
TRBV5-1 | ASSLEAGAAGELF
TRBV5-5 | ASSLASFTDTQY
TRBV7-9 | ASSPTSGGYTDTQY
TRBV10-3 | AISGQGNQPQH
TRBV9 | ASSVVGLAGGSSYNEQF
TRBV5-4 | ASSPGGRANSPLH
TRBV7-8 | ASSLAGIRQGNEQF
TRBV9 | ASSVVQGANGELF
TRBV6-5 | ASSNRDRGTAF
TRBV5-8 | ASSLTGTRVF
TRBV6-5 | AATMDRNTGELF
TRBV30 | ARGRRGEQF
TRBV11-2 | ASQKWGVDEQY
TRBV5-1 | ASSHSQGAGEQF
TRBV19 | ASRSGGRYMNTEAF
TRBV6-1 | ASSDRGTAYNEQF
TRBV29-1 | SALNSGSGNTIY
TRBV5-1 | ASSLGALASSGYEQY
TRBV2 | ASSPGGQPNEKLF
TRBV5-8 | ASSLTGLADYNEQF
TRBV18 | ASSPVAGFSYNEQF
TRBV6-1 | ASSLRARFNQPQH
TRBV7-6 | ASSLTSGAKYGYT
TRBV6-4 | ASSLLAGDTGELF
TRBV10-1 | ASSEAHSGELF
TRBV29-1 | SVPWHRSQETQY
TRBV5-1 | ASSLGGLAGSDTQY
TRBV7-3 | ASSTNSNYGYT
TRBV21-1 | ASTEFGTGGRRLF
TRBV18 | ASSPFTGNEQF
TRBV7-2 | ASSLSFFEQY
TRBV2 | ASSERSGPETQY
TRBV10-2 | ASRGLAGEETQY
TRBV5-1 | ASSLAGGTRAGELF
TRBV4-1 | ASSQDRGTYNEQY
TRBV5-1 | ASSLALNTEAF
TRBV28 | ASTPGQTNSPLH
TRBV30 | ARDRALNTEAF
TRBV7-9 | ASSSPDRGDEKLF
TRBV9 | ASRGMNTEAF
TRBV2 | ASSLLAGGGETQY
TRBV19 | ASSIVRGNSPLH
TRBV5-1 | ASSLITGGRNEQF
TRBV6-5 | ASSYGDREQF
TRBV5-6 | ASSPRVLLWDTQY
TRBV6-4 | ASSDKGKQGNTEAF
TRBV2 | ASSEEQGAKGKLF